This section outlines one T cell receptor (beta chain) sequence together with its context. This CDR3 region has 13 residues. V was clipped by 1 base and J by 4 bases, with 7 bases between them. Germline CDR1 and CDR2: LGHNA and YNFKEQ. The data are from a study of blood T cell repertoires in COVID-19. In the study overall: The study drew acute and convalescent COVID-19 samples from the United States, Italy and Spain. PBMCs, B-cell-depleted T cells, or T cells were the source of the cDNA or gDNA that made up the material.

In the original analysis: Reference gene primer amplification gave nucleated cell count estimates. Clones were read by immunoSEQ multiplex PCR, and TCRdb kept only the in-frame ones, dropping some. Clonal size and the V and J genes are those of that table, whereas D and trimming came from the DNA. The sample has approximately 280,000 clones; roughly 85% are singletons. Material: peripheral blood. The sequence was collected from a woman between 70 and 85 years old with acute or convalescent COVID-19. The chain combines TRBV4-2 with TRBJ1-2; no definite D call. The CDR3 spells CASSQGYSYGYTF. The DNA for the CDR3 is TGTGCCAGCAGCCAAGGTTACAGCTATGGCTACACCTTC.